The sequence of this TCR beta chain was determined in a study of OX40 agonist ivuxolimab in advanced cancers. J was trimmed by 3 bases and V by 4 bases; bases with no gene match: 6. The length of the CDR3 is 16 residues. Germline lookup yields CDR1 LGHNT and CDR2 FRNRAP. Only in-frame clones appear in the TCRdb table, and some are missing; sequencing was by immunoSEQ multiplex PCR. The sample shows tens of thousands of clones, approximately 85% of them seen only once. Sample: CD4+ or CD8+ T cells sorted from blood, taken in a trial of the OX40 agonist ivuxolimab. This chain connects TRBV12-5 to TRBJ1-5, with TRBD1 matching over 10 bases. The sequence was collected from an adult with an advanced solid tumor such as melanoma, head and neck, liver or kidney cancer. The CDR3 sequence: CASGSRTGGYNQPQHF. Here the CDR3 DNA reads TGTGCTAGTGGTTCCCGGACAGGGGGGTACAATCAGCCCCAGCATTTT.